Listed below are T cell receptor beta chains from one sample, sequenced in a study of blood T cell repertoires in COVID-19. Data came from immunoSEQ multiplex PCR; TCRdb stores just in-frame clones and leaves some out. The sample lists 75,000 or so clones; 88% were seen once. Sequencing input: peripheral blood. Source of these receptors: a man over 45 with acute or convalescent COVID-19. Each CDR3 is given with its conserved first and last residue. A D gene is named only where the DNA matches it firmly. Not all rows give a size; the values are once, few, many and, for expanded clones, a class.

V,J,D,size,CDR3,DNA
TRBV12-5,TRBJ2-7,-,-,CASGLVRLSSRGYEQYF,TGTGCTAGTGGTTTGGTACGGTTATCTAGCAGGGGCTACGAGCAGTACTTC
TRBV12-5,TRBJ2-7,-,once,CASGLRRGYEQYF,TGTGCTAGTGGCCTTAGGCGGGGATACGAGCAGTACTTC
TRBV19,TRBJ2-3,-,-,CASTSLESDTQYF,TGTGCCAGTACCTCACTCGAATCGGATACGCAGTATTTT
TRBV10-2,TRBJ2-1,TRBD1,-,CASRLDRGFYNEQFF,TGCGCCAGCAGATTGGACAGGGGTTTCTACAATGAGCAGTTCTTC
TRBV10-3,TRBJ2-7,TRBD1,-,CAITWDRGLHEQYF,TGTGCCATCACCTGGGACAGGGGATTGCACGAGCAGTACTTC
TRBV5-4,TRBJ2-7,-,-,CASTLGHTAPYEQYF,TGTGCCAGCACCTTGGGCCATACAGCACCCTACGAGCAGTACTTC
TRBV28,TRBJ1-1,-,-,CASSLVRSGTEAFF,TGTGCCAGCAGTTTAGTAAGGTCGGGCACTGAAGCTTTCTTT
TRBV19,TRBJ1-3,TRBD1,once,CASSRTGRGNTIYF,TGTGCCAGTAGTAGGACAGGTCGTGGAAACACCATATATTTT
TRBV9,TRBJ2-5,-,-,CASSAVQGARRETQYF,TGTGCCAGCAGCGCAGTACAGGGTGCGCGAAGAGAGACCCAGTACTTC
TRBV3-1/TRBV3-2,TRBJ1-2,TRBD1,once,CASSQEGTENYGYTF,TGTGCCAGCAGCCAAGAAGGGACAGAGAACTATGGCTACACCTTC
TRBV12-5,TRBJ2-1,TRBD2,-,CASGLVRPSGLHNEQFF,TGTGCTAGTGGTTTGGTAAGGCCTAGCGGACTGCACAATGAGCAGTTCTTC
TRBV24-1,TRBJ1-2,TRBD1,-,CATSGDSDNYGYTF,TGTGCCACCAGTGGGGACAGTGATAACTATGGCTACACCTTC
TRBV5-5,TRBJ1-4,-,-,CASSLGTVANEKLFF,TGTGCCAGCAGCTTGGGGACAGTGGCTAATGAAAAACTGTTTTTT
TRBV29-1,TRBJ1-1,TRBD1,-,CTGTGGFVLPEAFF,TGCACAGGGACAGGGGGTTTTGTACTCCCTGAAGCTTTCTTT
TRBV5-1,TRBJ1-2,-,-,CASRNEAGGYTF,TGCGCCAGCAGGAATGAGGCCGGTGGCTACACCTTC
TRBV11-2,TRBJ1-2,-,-,CASSLGGAGYTF,TGTGCCAGCAGCTTGGGGGGGGCTGGCTACACCTTC
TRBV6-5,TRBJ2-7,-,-,CASSPTGPIEQYF,TGTGCCAGCAGTCCGACTGGCCCTATCGAGCAGTACTTC
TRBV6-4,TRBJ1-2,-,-,CASSDSRSRAGYTF,TGTGCCAGCAGTGACTCGAGGTCCAGGGCGGGCTACACCTTC
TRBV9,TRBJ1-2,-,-,CASSDGSGYGYTF,TGTGCCAGCAGCGACGGGTCTGGCTATGGCTACACCTTC
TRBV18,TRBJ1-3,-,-,CASSPVTPGSGNTIYF,TGTGCCAGCTCCCCAGTGACTCCTGGCTCCGGAAACACCATATATTTT
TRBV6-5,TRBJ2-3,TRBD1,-,CASSWGQLPTDTQYF,TGTGCCAGCAGCTGGGGACAGCTACCCACAGATACGCAGTATTTT
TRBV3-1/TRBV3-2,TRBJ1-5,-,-,CASSQGGFSNQPQHF,TGTGCCAGCAGCCAGGGAGGGTTCAGCAATCAGCCCCAGCATTTT
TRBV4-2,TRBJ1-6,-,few,CASSQDPRSYNSPLHF,TGTGCCAGCAGCCAAGACCCTCGGTCCTATAATTCACCCCTCCACTTT
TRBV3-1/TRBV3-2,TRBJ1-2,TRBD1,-,CASSQDPGTGAYGYTF,TGTGCCAGCAGCCAAGATCCTGGAACAGGGGCCTATGGCTACACCTTC
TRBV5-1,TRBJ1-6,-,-,CASGQGHINSPLHF,TGCGCCAGCGGGCAGGGACACATTAATTCACCCCTCCACTTT
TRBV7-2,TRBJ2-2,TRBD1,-,CASSLLGGATGGELFF,TGTGCCAGCAGCTTATTAGGGGGCGCCACGGGCGGGGAGCTGTTTTTT
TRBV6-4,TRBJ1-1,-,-,CASSETAGGVGTEAFF,TGTGCCAGCAGTGAAACTGCTGGGGGCGTAGGAACTGAAGCTTTCTTT
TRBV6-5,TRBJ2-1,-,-,CASSYLHEQFF,TGTGCCAGCAGTTACCTCCATGAGCAGTTCTTC
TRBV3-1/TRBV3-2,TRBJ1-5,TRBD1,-,CASSQGTGASNQPQHF,TGTGCCAGCAGCCAAGGGACAGGGGCAAGCAATCAGCCCCAGCATTTT
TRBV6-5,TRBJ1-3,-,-,CASSLGLSSGNTIYF,TGTGCCAGCAGTCTAGGACTGAGCTCTGGAAACACCATATATTTT
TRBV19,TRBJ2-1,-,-,CASSITGFNEQFF,TGTGCCAGTAGTATAACAGGGTTTAATGAGCAGTTCTTC
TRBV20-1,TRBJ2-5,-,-,CSASTSTVLRETQYF,TGCAGTGCTAGTACTAGCACGGTTCTCCGAGAGACCCAGTACTTC
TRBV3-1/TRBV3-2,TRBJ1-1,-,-,CASSQGRSWEMNTEAFF,TGTGCCAGCAGCCAAGGCCGGAGTTGGGAGATGAACACTGAAGCTTTCTTT
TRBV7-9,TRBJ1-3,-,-,CASSLILGSGNTIYF,TGTGCCAGCAGCTTAATACTAGGCTCTGGAAACACCATATATTTT
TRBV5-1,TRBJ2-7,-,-,CASSLSQRRDEQYF,TGCGCCAGCAGCTTGAGCCAGCGCCGCGACGAGCAGTACTTC
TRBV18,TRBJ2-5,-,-,CASSPRNGGAKLETQYF,TGTGCCAGCTCACCACGTAATGGCGGAGCGAAACTCGAGACCCAGTACTTC
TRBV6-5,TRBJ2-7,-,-,CASSTGQSYEQYF,TGTGCCAGCAGCACAGGACAGTCCTACGAGCAGTACTTC
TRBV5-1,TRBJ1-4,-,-,CASSLGLFNEKLFF,TGCGCCAGCAGCTTGGGGCTCTTTAATGAAAAACTGTTTTTT
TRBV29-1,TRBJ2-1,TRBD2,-,CSGGLAGVYNEQFF,TGCAGCGGTGGACTAGCGGGGGTCTACAATGAGCAGTTCTTC
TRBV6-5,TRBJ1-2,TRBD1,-,CASRKGVTGGGYTF,TGTGCCAGCAGAAAAGGGGTTACAGGGGGTGGCTACACCTTC
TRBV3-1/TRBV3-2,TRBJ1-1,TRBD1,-,CASSPTGDRWTEAFF,TGTGCCAGCAGCCCGACGGGGGACAGGTGGACTGAAGCTTTCTTT
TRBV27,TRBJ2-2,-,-,CASSSRGVGELFF,TGTGCCAGCAGTAGCAGGGGGGTCGGGGAGCTGTTTTTT
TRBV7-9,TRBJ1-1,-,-,CASSLSGLPEAFF,TGTGCCAGCAGCTTATCAGGGCTGCCTGAAGCTTTCTTT
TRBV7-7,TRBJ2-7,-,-,CASSPDRERGEQYF,TGTGCTAGCAGCCCGGACAGAGAAAGGGGCGAGCAGTACTTC
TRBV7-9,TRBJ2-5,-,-,CASSFSEIQETQYF,TGTGCCAGCAGCTTTTCGGAGATCCAAGAGACCCAGTACTTC
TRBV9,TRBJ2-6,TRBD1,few,CASSVASGQGAGANVLTF,TGTGCCAGCAGCGTAGCTTCGGGACAGGGGGCTGGGGCCAACGTCCTGACTTTC
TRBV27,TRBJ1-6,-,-,CASSLGGAGNSPLHF,TGTGCCAGCAGTTTGGGGGGGGCGGGGAACTCACCCCTCCACTTT
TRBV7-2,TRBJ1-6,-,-,CASSLVWGPNSPLHF,TGTGCCAGCAGCTTAGTTTGGGGGCCGAATTCACCCCTCCACTTT
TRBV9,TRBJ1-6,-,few,CASSVAGTYNSPLHF,TGTGCCAGCAGCGTAGCAGGGACTTATAATTCACCCCTCCACTTT
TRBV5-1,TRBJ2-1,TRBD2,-,CASSSGTRTDEQFF,TGCGCCAGCAGCTCCGGGACTAGAACTGATGAGCAGTTCTTC
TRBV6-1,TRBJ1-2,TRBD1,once,CASSGFQDRSVNYGYTF,TGTGCCAGCAGTGGGTTTCAGGACAGGTCGGTAAACTATGGCTACACCTTC
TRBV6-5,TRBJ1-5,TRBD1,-,CASNPGQTNQPQHF,TGTGCCAGCAATCCGGGACAGACGAATCAGCCCCAGCATTTT